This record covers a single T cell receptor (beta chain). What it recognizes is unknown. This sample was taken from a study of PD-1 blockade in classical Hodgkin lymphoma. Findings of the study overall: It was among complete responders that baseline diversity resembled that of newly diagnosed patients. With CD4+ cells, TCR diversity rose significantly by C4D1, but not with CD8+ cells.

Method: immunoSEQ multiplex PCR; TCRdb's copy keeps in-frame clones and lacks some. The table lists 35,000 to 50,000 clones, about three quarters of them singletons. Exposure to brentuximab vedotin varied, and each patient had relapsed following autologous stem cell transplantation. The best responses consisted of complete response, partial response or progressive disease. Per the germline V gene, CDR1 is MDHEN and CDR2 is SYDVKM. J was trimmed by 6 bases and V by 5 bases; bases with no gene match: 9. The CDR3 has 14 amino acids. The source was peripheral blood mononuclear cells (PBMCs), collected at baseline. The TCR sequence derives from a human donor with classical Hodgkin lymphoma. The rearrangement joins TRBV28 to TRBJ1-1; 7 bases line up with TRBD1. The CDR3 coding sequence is TGTGCCAGCAGTCCCACAGGGGCGGCGGCTGAAGCTTTCTTT. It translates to CASSPTGAAAEAFF. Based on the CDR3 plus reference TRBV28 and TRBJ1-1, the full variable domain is DVKVTQSSRYLVKRTGEKVFLECVQDMDHENMFWYRQDPGLGLRLIYFSYDVKMKEKGDIPEGYSVSREKKERFSLILESASTNQTSMYLCASSPTGAAAEAFFGQGTRLTVV.